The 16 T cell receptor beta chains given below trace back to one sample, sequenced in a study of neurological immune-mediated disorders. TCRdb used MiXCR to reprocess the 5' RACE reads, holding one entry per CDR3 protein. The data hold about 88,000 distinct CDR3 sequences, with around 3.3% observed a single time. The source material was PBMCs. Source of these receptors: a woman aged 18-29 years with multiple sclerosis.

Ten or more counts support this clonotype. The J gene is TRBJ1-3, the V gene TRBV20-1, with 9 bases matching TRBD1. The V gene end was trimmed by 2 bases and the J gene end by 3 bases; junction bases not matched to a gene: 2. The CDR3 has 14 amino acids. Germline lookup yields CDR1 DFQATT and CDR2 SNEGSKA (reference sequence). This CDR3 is CSARTGGIGNTIYF. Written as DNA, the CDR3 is TGCAGTGCTAGAACAGGGGGCATTGGAAACACCATATATTTT.

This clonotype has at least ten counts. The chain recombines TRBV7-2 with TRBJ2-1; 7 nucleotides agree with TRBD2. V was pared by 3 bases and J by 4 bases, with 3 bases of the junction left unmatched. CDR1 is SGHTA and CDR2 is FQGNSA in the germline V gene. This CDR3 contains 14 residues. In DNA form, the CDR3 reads TGTGCCAGCAGCTTCGGCGGGGGATACAATGAGCAGTTCTTC. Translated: CASSFGGGYNEQFF.

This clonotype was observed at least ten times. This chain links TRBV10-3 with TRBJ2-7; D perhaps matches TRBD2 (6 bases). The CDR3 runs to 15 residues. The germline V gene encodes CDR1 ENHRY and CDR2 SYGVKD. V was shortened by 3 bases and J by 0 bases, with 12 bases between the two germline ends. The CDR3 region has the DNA TGTGCCATCAGTGACCCGGGGGAAAGCTCCTACGAGCAGTACTTC. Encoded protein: CAISDPGESSYEQYF.

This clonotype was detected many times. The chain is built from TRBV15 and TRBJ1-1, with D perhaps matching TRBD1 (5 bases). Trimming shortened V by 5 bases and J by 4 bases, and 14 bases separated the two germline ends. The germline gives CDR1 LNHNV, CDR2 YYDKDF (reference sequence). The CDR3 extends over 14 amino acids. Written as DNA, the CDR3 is TGTGCCACCAGCCCCCCAGGGTACGGCACTGAAGCTTTCTTT. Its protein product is CATSPPGYGTEAFF.

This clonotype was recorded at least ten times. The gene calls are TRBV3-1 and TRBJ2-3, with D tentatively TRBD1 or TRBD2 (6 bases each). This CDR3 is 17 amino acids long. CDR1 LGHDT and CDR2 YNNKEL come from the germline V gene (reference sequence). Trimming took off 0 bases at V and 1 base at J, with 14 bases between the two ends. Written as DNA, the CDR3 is TGTGCCAGCAGCCAAGAGGTAGGGGGGCCAGGCACAGATACGCAGTATTTT. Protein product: CASSQEVGGPGTDTQYF.

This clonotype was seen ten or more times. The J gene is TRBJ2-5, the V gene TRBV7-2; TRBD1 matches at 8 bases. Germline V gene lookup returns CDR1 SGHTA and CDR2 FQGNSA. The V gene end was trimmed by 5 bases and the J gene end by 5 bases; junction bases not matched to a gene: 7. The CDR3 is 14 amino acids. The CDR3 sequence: CASSTGQGTETQYF. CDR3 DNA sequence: TGTGCCAGCAGCACTGGACAGGGAACCGAGACCCAGTACTTC.

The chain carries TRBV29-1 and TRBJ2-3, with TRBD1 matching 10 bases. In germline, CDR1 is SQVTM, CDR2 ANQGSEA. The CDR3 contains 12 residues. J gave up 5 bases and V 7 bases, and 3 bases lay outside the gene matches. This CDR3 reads CSGDRGGDTQYF. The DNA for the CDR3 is TGCAGCGGGGACAGGGGTGGAGATACGCAGTATTTT.

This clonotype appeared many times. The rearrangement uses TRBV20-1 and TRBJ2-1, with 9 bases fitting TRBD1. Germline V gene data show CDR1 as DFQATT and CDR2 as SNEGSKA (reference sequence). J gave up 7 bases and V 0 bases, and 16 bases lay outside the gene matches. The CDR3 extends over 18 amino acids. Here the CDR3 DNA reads TGCAGTGCTAGAGATATGTTCAAAGGACAGGGGATCATGAATGAGCAGTTCTTC. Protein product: CSARDMFKGQGIMNEQFF.

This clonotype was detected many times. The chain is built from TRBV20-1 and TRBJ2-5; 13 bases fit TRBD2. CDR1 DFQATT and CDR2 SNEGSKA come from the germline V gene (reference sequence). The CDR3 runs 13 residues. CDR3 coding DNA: TGCAGCGGACTAGCGGGAGCTAAAGAGACCCAGTACTTC. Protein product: CSGLAGAKETQYF.

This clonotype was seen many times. CDR3 protein: CASKKTNSYNEQFF. In DNA, the CDR3 is TGTGCCAGCAAAAAGACTAACAGTTACAATGAGCAGTTCTTC. The chain has TRBV28 and TRBJ2-1, with a possible D match to TRBD2 (5 bases). Germline-derived CDR1 and CDR2 are MDHEN and SYDVKM. The CDR3 has 14 residues. The V end lost 7 bases, the J end lost 4 bases, and 14 bases lay between the germline ends.

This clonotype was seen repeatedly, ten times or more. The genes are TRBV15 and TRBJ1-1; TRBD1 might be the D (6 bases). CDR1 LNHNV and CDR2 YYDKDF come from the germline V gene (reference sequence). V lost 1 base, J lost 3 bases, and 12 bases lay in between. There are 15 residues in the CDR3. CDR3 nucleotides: TGTGCCACCAGCAGAGTATCCAGGGGTTACACTGAAGCTTTCTTT. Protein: CATSRVSRGYTEAFF.

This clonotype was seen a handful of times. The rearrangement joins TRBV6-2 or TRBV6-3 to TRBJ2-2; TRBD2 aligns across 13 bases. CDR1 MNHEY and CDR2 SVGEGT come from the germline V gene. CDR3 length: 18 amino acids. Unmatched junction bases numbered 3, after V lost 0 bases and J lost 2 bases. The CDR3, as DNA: TGTGCCAGCAGTTACTCCAGGACTAGCGGGAGAAACACCGGGGAGCTGTTTTTT. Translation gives CASSYSRTSGRNTGELFF.

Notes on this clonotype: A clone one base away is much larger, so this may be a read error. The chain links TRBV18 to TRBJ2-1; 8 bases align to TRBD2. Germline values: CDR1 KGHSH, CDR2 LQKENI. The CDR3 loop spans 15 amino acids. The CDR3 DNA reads TGTGCCAACTCACCACTGCGGGGGGCTCAGAATGAGCAGTTCTTC. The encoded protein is CANSPLRGAQNEQFF.

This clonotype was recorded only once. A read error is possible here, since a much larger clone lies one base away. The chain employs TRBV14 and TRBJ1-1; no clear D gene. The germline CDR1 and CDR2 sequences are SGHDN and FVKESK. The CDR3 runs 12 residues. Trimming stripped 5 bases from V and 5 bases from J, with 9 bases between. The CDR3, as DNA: TGTGCCAGCAGCAAAATCGGTACTGAAGCTTTCTTT. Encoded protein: CASSKIGTEAFF.

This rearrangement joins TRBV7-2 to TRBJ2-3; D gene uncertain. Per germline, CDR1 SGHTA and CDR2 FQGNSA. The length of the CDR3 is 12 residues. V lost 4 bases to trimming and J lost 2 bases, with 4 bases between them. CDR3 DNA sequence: TGTGCCAGCAGCTCTTTCACAGATACGCAGTATTTT. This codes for CASSSFTDTQYF.

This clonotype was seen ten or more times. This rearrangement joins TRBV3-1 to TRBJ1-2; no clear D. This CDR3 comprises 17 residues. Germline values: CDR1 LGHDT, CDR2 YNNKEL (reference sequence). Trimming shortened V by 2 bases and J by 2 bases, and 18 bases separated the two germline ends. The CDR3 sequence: CASSQRPGGILNYGYTF. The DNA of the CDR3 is TGTGCCAGCAGCCAACGCCCCGGCGGCATACTAAACTATGGCTACACCTTC.